Following are 17 T cell receptor beta chains from one sample sequenced in a study of shared clonotypes between healthy human individuals. Repertoires were generated with immunoSEQ multiplex PCR, while TCRdb's copy carries only in-frame clones and drops some. The profile covers 2 million to 2.5 million clones, with less than 95% appearing a single time and approximately 0.41% taken by the ten largest. Sequenced input: naive CD4+ T cells from PBMCs. Subset: CD45RA+ positively selected. Receptors originate from a man younger than 35 in good health. Some clones in this sample may be carry-over from other donors' samples.

The rearrangement uses TRBV9 and TRBJ1-5; TRBD1 might be the D (5 bases). Trimming shortened V by 4 bases and J by 2 bases, and 13 bases separated the two germline ends. CDR3 length: 15 residues. Germline values: CDR1 SGDLS, CDR2 YYNGEE. The CDR3 coding sequence is TGTGCCAGCAGCACCCAGGGTAGTGGCAATCAGCCCCAGCATTTT. Amino acid sequence: CASSTQGSGNQPQHF.

In the case of this clone: Additional DNA sequences in this sample encode the identical CDR3. The gene calls are TRBV9 and TRBJ2-3, with D perhaps matching TRBD1 (5 bases). Trimming left V 2 bases short and J 2 bases short, with 6 bases between. This CDR3 is 13 amino acids long. Germline lookup yields CDR1 SGDLS and CDR2 YYNGEE. CDR3 DNA sequence: TGTGCCAGCAGCGTTGGACACACAGATACGCAGTATTTT. Protein sequence: CASSVGHTDTQYF.

The chain uses TRBV30 and TRBJ1-4; D is ambiguous. The V gene's germline CDR1 is GTSNPN and CDR2 SVGIG (reference sequence). V lost 0 bases and J lost 4, with 12 bases in between. The CDR3 sequence is 15 residues long. The CDR3 nucleotides are TGTGCCTGGAGTGTACTTGAGCTGCGTAATGAAAAACTGTTTTTT. Translation: CAWSVLELRNEKLFF.

The chain is built from TRBV7-9 and TRBJ2-6; 9 positions match TRBD1. The germline V gene encodes CDR1 SEHNR and CDR2 FQNEAQ (reference sequence). With 5 bases clipped from V and 0 bases from J, the junction kept 5 bases outside the gene matches. The length of the CDR3 is 17 residues. CDR3 nucleotides: TGTGCCAGCAGCCCACAGGGGGCTCTCTCTGGGGCCAACGTCCTGACTTTC. Its protein product is CASSPQGALSGANVLTF.

The chain carries TRBV6-1 and TRBJ1-3, with 9 positions matching TRBD1. CDR1 is MNHNS, CDR2 SASEGT, per germline. The CDR3 extends over 16 amino acids. Losses at the gene ends were 2 bases for V and 2 bases for J; bases not matched to a gene: 4. CDR3: CASSELDRGTGNTIYF. CDR3 in DNA: TGTGCCAGCAGTGAATTAGACAGGGGGACTGGAAACACCATATATTTT.

The gene calls are TRBV5-4 and TRBJ1-1; D remains ambiguous. Germline-derived CDR1 and CDR2 are SGHNT and YYREEE (reference sequence). This CDR3 has 13 residues. V lost 4 bases and J lost 1, with 8 bases in between. In nucleotides, the CDR3 is TGTGCCAGCAGCCAGGCGGCGAACACTGAAGCTTTCTTT. This codes for CASSQAANTEAFF. Supplemented by reference TRBV5-4 and TRBJ1-1, the full variable domain reads ETGVTQSPTHLIKTRGQQVTLRCSSQSGHNTVSWYQQALGQGPQFIFQYYREEENGRGNFPPRFSGLQFPNYSSELNVNALELDDSALYLCASSQAANTEAFFGQGTRLTVV.

V gene TRBV27 combines with J gene TRBJ2-7, with 9 bases aligning to TRBD2. CDR3 length equals 17 residues. Germline assignment: CDR1 MNHEY and CDR2 SMNVEV (reference sequence). Trimming removed 5 bases from V and 5 bases from J; junction bases left unmatched: 16. The CDR3 protein is CASSPRLRASGTHEQYF. The CDR3 DNA follows: TGTGCCAGCAGTCCCCGACTGAGGGCTAGCGGGACGCACGAGCAGTACTTC.

The chain links TRBV29-1 to TRBJ1-1, with TRBD1 matching over 8 bases. Germline V gene data show CDR1 as SQVTM and CDR2 as ANQGSEA. Trimming took 4 bases from V and 1 from J; bases not matched to a gene: 5. This CDR3 contains 14 residues. The DNA of the CDR3 is TGCAGCGTTGGTGCCGGGACAGGGAACACTGAAGCTTTCTTT. Its translation: CSVGAGTGNTEAFF.

Comment on this clone: Distinct nucleotide sequences in the sample also encode this CDR3. V and J are TRBV19 and TRBJ1-1; 7 positions agree with TRBD1. Germline V gene sequence: CDR1 LNHDA, CDR2 SQIVND (reference sequence). Losses at the gene ends were 6 bases for V and 2 bases for J; bases not matched to a gene: 3. There are 13 residues in the CDR3. The CDR3 DNA is TGTGCCAGTAGCTGGGACAGCAACACTGAAGCTTTCTTT. Its translation is CASSWDSNTEAFF.

The chain joins TRBV9 to TRBJ2-5; either TRBD1 or TRBD2 may supply D (5 bases each). This CDR3 contains 15 residues. The germline gives CDR1 SGDLS, CDR2 YYNGEE. V lost 3 bases and J lost 5, with 17 bases in between. The CDR3, as DNA: TGTGCCAGCAGCGCCTCTACAGGTAGCGATGAGACCCAGTACTTC. It yields the protein CASSASTGSDETQYF.

The rearrangement joins TRBV5-6 to TRBJ2-7; 8 bases match TRBD1. There are 14 residues in the CDR3. The J segment lost 7 bases and the V segment lost 1 base, leaving 7 bases of the junction unmatched. CDR1 SGHDT and CDR2 YYEEEE come from the germline V gene. CDR3 amino acids: CASSLLQGAEEQYF. CDR3 bases: TGTGCCAGCAGCTTGTTGCAGGGGGCTGAGGAGCAGTACTTC.

This chain connects TRBV2 to TRBJ1-4; D not certain. Germline V gene data show CDR1 as SNHLY and CDR2 as FYNNEI. The CDR3 loop spans 13 amino acids. The V gene lost 5 bases and the J gene lost 4 bases, with 8 bases spanning the gap. The CDR3 nucleotides read TGTGCCAGCAGTACGGTACTTAATGAAAAACTGTTTTTT. Protein: CASSTVLNEKLFF.

J is TRBJ2-1 and V is TRBV29-1, with 7 bases aligning to TRBD2. In germline, CDR1 is SQVTM, CDR2 ANQGSEA. CDR3 length equals 15 residues. Germline trimming cut 7 bases from V and 2 bases from J; bases unmatched to any gene: 11. This CDR3 is CSGRRAGNTYNEQFF. The CDR3, as DNA: TGCAGCGGCAGGAGAGCGGGAAACACCTACAATGAGCAGTTCTTC.

This chain's CDR3 is CASSLQGSEGYTF. CDR3 DNA sequence: TGCGCCAGCAGCCTACAGGGTTCGGAGGGCTACACCTTC. V gene TRBV5-1 combines with J gene TRBJ1-2, with D maybe TRBD1 (6 bases). Trimming removed 4 bases at V and 8 bases at J, with 15 bases between. The CDR3 extends over 13 amino acids. Germline V CDR1 and CDR2: SGHRS, YFSETQ. The full variable domain, its missing parts supplied by reference TRBV5-1 and TRBJ1-2, is KAGVTQTPRYLIKTRGQQVTLSCSPISGHRSVSWYQQTPGQGLQFLFEYFSETQRNKGNFPGRFSGRQFSNSRSEMNVSTLELGDSALYLCASSLQGSEGYTFGSGTRLTVV.

V is TRBV7-8 and J is TRBJ2-2, with 15 bases lining up with TRBD2. The germline V gene has CDR1 SGHVS and CDR2 FQNEAQ. This CDR3 contains 15 residues. Trimming cost V 7 bases and J 6 bases; bases outside gene matches: 3. CDR3 sequence reads: CASTRTSGRAGELFF. CDR3 coding DNA: TGTGCCAGCACCAGGACTAGCGGGAGGGCCGGGGAGCTGTTTTTT. Supplemented by reference TRBV7-8 and TRBJ2-2, the full variable domain reads GAGVSQSPRYKVAKRGQDVALRCDPISGHVSLFWYQQALGQGPEFLTYFQNEAQLDKSGLPSDRFFAERPEGSVSTLKIQRTQQEDSAVYLCASTRTSGRAGELFFGEGSRLTVL.

The rearrangement uses TRBV28 and TRBJ2-7; 10 nucleotides align to TRBD1. The length of the CDR3 is 15 residues. The germline CDR1 and CDR2 sequences are MDHEN and SYDVKM. V lost 4 bases, J lost 3 bases, and 6 bases stayed unmatched. In DNA, the CDR3 is TGTGCCAGCAGTTCCACAGGGACAGGGGTCTACGAGCAGTACTTC. Encoded protein: CASSSTGTGVYEQYF.

V and J are TRBV27 and TRBJ2-7; the D is unclear. Germline V gene sequence: CDR1 MNHEY, CDR2 SMNVEV (reference sequence). V was cut by 6 bases and J by 0 bases, with 9 bases left in between. The CDR3 length is 13 residues. Here the CDR3 reads CASSPRSSYEQYF. Here the CDR3 DNA reads TGTGCCAGCAGCCCCCGCTCCTCCTACGAGCAGTACTTC.